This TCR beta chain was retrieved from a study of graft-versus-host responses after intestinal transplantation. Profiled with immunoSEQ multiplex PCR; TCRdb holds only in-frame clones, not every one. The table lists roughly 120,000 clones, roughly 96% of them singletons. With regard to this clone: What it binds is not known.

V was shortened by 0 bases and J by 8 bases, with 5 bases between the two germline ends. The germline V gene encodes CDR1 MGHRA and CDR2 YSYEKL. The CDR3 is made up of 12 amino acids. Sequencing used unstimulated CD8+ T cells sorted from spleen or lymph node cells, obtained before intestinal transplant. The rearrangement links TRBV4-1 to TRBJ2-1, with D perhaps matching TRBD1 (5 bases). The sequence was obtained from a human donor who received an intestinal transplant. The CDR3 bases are TGCGCCAGCAGCCAAGAAGGGGATGAGCAGTTCTTC. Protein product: CASSQEGDEQFF.